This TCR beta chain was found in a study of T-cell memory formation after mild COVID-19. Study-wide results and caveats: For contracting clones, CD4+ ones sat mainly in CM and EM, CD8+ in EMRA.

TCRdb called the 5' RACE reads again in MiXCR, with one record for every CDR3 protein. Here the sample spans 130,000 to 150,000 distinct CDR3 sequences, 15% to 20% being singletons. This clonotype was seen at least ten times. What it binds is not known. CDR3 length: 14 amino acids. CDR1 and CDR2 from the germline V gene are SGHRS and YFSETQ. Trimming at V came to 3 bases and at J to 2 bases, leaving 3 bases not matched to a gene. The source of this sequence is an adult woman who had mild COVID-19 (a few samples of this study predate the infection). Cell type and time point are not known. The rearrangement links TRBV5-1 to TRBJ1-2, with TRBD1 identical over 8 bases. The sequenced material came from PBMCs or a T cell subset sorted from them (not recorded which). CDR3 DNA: TGCGCCAGCAGCTCCACAGGGGGAAACTATGGCTACACCTTC. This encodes CASSSTGGNYGYTF.